This TCR beta chain was recorded in a study of post-analysis software for immune sequencing data. This clonotype came up a few times. Its antigen remains unknown. Findings and limits, study-wide: Higher frequency in patients than in controls was seen for several TRBV segments, with TRBV5-6, TRBV5-1 and TRBV20-1 among them. Versus controls, multiple sclerosis patients showed significantly lower diversity (normalized Chao1).

Prepared libraries of TCR beta cDNA carried unique molecular identifiers. From the PCR reads, TCRdb called clonotypes with MiXCR, one entry per CDR3 protein. Here the sample spans fewer than 850,000 distinct CDR3 sequences, 30% being singletons. The CDR3 extends over 15 amino acids. The ends were cut back, 1 base at V and 4 bases at J, with 8 bases in the middle. CDR1 and CDR2 from the germline V gene are SEHNR and FQNEAQ (reference sequence). This clonotype was sampled from a girl aged 5-17 years with multiple sclerosis. Sequencing used blood. The chain combines TRBV7-9 with TRBJ1-6, with D possibly matching TRBD1 (5 bases). The DNA of the CDR3 is TGTGCCAGCAGCTTAGACGGGACTTATAATTCACCCCTCCACTTT. It codes for CASSLDGTYNSPLHF.